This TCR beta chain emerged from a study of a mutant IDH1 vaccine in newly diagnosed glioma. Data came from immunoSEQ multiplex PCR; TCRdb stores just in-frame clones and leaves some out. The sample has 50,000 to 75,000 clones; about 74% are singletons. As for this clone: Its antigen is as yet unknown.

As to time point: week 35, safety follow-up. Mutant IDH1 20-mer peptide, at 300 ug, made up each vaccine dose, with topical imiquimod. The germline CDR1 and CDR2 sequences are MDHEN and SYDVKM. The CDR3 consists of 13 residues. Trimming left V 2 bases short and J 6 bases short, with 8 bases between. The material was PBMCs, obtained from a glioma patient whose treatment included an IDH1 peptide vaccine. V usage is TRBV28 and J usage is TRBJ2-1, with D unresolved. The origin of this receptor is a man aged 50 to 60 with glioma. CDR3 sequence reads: CASSLDSLNEQFF. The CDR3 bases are TGTGCCAGCAGTTTAGACTCCCTCAATGAGCAGTTCTTC.